Shown below are 11 T cell receptor beta chains from a single sample sequenced in a study of shared clonotypes between healthy human individuals. Clones were read by immunoSEQ multiplex PCR, and TCRdb kept only the in-frame ones, dropping some. Here the sample spans some 500,000 clones, roughly three quarters being singletons. What was sequenced was PBMCs. The receptors derive from a woman aged 40 to 50 in good health. Some clones in this sample may be carry-over from other donors' samples.

As for this clone: A single base separates this from a much larger clone, so it may be a read error. This sequence joins TRBV7-9 and TRBJ2-7, with D perhaps being TRBD1 or TRBD2 (5 bases each). Germline-derived CDR1 and CDR2 are SEHNR and FQNEAQ (reference sequence). The CDR3 is 15 residues long. CDR3 sequence: CATKDPEGNFYGQYF. DNA of the CDR3: TGTGCCACCAAAGACCCCGAGGGGAACTTCTACGGGCAGTACTTC.

This clone was recorded a few times. A junction end diverges from the germline sequence, so it may reflect a read error. The CDR3 sequence: CASSVQGNAEAFF. The DNA for the CDR3 is TGCGCCAGCAGCGTACAGGGGAACGCTGAAGCTTTCTTT. The J gene is TRBJ1-1, the V gene TRBV5-1; 7 bases fit TRBD1. This CDR3 has 13 amino acids. From germline, CDR1 is SGHRS and CDR2 YFSETQ.

As to this clone: With a far larger clone one base away, a read error is the likely cause. This sample includes further DNA sequences coding for the same CDR3. The chain recombines TRBV25-1 with TRBJ2-7, with TRBD1 matching 8 bases. CDR1 is MGHDK and CDR2 is SYGVNS in the germline V gene. The CDR3 spans 14 residues. V dropped 8 bases and J dropped 1; count of bases not matched to a gene: 7. The CDR3 loop is CASGGQGRSYEQYF. The CDR3 nucleotides are TGTGCCAGCGGCGGACAGGGTCGGTCCTACGAGCAGTACTTC.

The chain combines TRBV11-2 with TRBJ1-1; D is unclear. CDR3 length equals 12 residues. The germline V gene encodes CDR1 SGHAT and CDR2 FQNNGV. V was trimmed by 5 bases and J by 2 bases, leaving 6 bases between them. The chain's CDR3 is CASSPINTEAFF. DNA for the CDR3: TGTGCCAGCAGCCCGATCAACACTGAAGCTTTCTTT.

This chain uses TRBV7-9 with TRBJ2-1; 8 nucleotides line up with TRBD2. V lost 8 bases, J lost 2 bases, and 5 bases stayed unmatched. The CDR3 spans 14 residues. The germline gives CDR1 SEHNR, CDR2 FQNEAQ (reference sequence). The CDR3 bases are TGTGCCAGCCGACCGGGACTAGCCTACAATGAGCAGTTCTTC. Translating it yields CASRPGLAYNEQFF.

This clone was detected once. The chain links TRBV27 to TRBJ2-1, with 9 bases lining up with TRBD2. Germline assignment: CDR1 MNHEY and CDR2 SMNVEV (reference sequence). The CDR3 runs to 16 residues. Trimming took 6 bases from V and 5 from J; bases not matched to a gene: 11. CDR3 amino acids: CASRSQKGLANNEQFF. As DNA, the CDR3 is TGTGCCAGCAGAAGTCAAAAGGGACTAGCCAACAATGAGCAGTTCTTC.

CDR3 amino acids: CASSLAGHENEKLFF. DNA for the CDR3: TGTGCCAGCAGCTTAGCGGGACACGAAAATGAAAAACTGTTTTTT. The V and J genes are TRBV7-9 and TRBJ1-4; TRBD1 is a possible D gene (6 bases). Germline V gene lookup returns CDR1 SEHNR and CDR2 FQNEAQ (reference sequence). CDR3 length equals 15 residues. V was cut by 0 bases and J by 5 bases, with 10 bases left in between. Full variable domain (missing parts from reference TRBV7-9 and TRBJ1-4): DTGVSQNPRHKITKRGQNVTFRCDPISEHNRLYWYRQTLGQGPEFLTYFQNEAQLEKSRLLSDRFSAERPKGSFSTLEIQRTEQGDSAMYLCASSLAGHENEKLFFGSGTQLSVL.

As regards this clone: A far larger clone is one base from this, pointing to a likely read error. The chain couples TRBV30 to TRBJ1-2; D not certain. V was cut by 0 bases and J by 8 bases, with 7 bases left in between. CDR1 and CDR2 (germline): GTSNPN, SVGIG (reference sequence). The CDR3 runs 11 residues. The CDR3 sequence is CAWSVHSGYTF. CDR3 nucleotide sequence: TGTGCCTGGAGTGTCCATAGCGGCTACACCTTC.

The genes are TRBV5-1 and TRBJ2-1; 14 bases are shared with TRBD2. Germline CDR1 SGHRS, CDR2 YFSETQ. The length of the CDR3 is 20 residues. Trimming cost V 0 bases and J 0 bases; bases outside gene matches: 8. Here the CDR3 DNA reads TGCGCCAGCAGCTTGGAGGGACTAGCGGGAGAGATTCACTCCTACAATGAGCAGTTCTTC. Translating it yields CASSLEGLAGEIHSYNEQFF.

This chain connects TRBV20-1 to TRBJ1-2, with a weak D call TRBD1 (5 bases). The CDR3 totals 11 residues. V gave up 6 bases and J gave up 8 bases, with 13 bases separating them. Germline CDR1 and CDR2: DFQATT and SNEGSKA (reference sequence). CDR3 region: CSAQADRGYTF. DNA of the CDR3: TGCAGTGCACAGGCCGATCGCGGCTACACCTTC.

As concerns this clone: A read error likely explains this, since a far larger clone differs by one base. Other DNA variants within this sample encode the same CDR3. The genes are TRBV30 and TRBJ2-2, with D perhaps matching TRBD2 (5 bases). The CDR3 consists of 17 residues. Germline values: CDR1 GTSNPN, CDR2 SVGIG (reference sequence). Written as DNA, the CDR3 is TGTGCCCGGGGATTACCCGCCGGGCGGGCGAACACAGGGGAGCTGTTTTTT. Encoded protein: CARGLPAGRANTGELFF. Full variable domain (outside the CDR3, taken from reference TRBV30 and TRBJ2-2): SQTIHQWPATLVQPVGSPLSLECTVEGTSNPNLYWYRQAAGRGLQLLFYSVGIGQISSEVPQNLSASRPQDRQFILSSKKLLLSDSGFYLCARGLPAGRANTGELFFGEGSRLTVL.